The entry below gives a single T cell receptor (beta chain) sequence along with its context. Its antigen is not known. These data come from a study of cytomegalovirus exposure and HLA in healthy donors. Study results and caveats: A later look showed TCR association rates differing by HLA locus, highest for DRB1 and lowest for HLA-C.

It was with 60 Vbeta and 13 Jbeta primers that the PCR ran. Data came from immunoSEQ multiplex PCR; TCRdb stores just in-frame clones and leaves some out. The data show roughly 140,000 clones, roughly 79% seen once. The CDR3 contains 16 residues. The clonotype comes from a male donor in good health and CMV-seronegative. The sample was PBMCs. This sequence joins TRBV21-1 and TRBJ1-3; the table assigns TRBD1, which was not confirmed against the DNA. TRBV21-1 is noted as a pseudogene. CDR3 sequence (DNA): TGTGCCAGCAGCAAAGGGGACAGGGAGCGAAGTAACACCATATATTTT. This encodes CASSKGDRERSNTIYF.